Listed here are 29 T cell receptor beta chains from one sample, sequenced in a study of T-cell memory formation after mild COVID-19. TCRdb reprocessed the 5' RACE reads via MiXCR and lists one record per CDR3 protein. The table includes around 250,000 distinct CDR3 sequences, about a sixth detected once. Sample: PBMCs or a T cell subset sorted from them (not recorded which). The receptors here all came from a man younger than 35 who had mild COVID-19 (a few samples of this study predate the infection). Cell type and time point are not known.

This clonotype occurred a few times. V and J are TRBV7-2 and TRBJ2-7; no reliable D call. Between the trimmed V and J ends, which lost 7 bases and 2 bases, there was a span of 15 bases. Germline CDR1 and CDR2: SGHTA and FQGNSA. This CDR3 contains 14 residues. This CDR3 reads CASTTDPAAYEQYF. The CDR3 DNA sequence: TGTGCCAGCACCACGGACCCGGCTGCCTACGAGCAGTACTTC.

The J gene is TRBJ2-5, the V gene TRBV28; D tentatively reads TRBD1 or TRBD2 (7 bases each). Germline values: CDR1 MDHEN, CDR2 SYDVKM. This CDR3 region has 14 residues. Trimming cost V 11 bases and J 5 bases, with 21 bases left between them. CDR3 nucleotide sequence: TGTGCCGGGGGAGGGGGCCACGCGGGGGAGACCCAGTACTTC. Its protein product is CAGGGGHAGETQYF. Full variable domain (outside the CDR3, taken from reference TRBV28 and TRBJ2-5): DVKVTQSSRYLVKRTGEKVFLECVQDMDHENMFWYRQDPGLGLRLIYFSYDVKMKEKGDIPEGYSVSREKKERFSLILESASTNQTSMYLCAGGGGHAGETQYFGPGTRLLVL.

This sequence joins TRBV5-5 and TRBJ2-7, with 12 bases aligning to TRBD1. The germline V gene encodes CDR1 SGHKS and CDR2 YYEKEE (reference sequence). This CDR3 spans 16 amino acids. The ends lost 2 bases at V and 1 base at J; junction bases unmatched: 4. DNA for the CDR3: TGTGCCAGCAGCTTACCGGGACAGGGGGCTTCCTACGAGCAGTACGTC. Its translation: CASSLPGQGASYEQYV.

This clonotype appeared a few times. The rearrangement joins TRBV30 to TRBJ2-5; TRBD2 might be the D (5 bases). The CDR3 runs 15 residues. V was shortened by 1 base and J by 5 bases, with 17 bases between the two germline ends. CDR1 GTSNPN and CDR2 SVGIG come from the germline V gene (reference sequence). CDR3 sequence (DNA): TGTGCCTGGAGTGAGGGAGCACAAACGGGGGAGACCCAGTACTTC. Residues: CAWSEGAQTGETQYF.

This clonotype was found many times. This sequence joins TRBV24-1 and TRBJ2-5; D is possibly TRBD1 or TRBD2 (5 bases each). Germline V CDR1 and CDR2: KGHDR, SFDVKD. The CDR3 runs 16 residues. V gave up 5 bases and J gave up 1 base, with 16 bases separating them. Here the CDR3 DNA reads TGTGCCACCAGTGCGTCCCGGTGGGGGAGCCAAGAGACCCAGTACTTC. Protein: CATSASRWGSQETQYF.

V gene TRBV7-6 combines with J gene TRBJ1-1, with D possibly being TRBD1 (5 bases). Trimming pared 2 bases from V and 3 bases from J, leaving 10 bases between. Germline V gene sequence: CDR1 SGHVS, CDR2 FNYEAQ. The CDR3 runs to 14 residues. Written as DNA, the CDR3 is TGTGCCAGCAGCTTATTCAGGGTGGACACTGAAGCTTTCTTT. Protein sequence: CASSLFRVDTEAFF.

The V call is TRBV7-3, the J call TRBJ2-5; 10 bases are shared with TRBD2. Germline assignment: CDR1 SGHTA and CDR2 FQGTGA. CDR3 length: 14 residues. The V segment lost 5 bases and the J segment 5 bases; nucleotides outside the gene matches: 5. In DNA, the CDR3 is TGTGCCAGCAGCCCACTAGCGGGGATGGAGACCCAGTACTTC. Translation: CASSPLAGMETQYF.

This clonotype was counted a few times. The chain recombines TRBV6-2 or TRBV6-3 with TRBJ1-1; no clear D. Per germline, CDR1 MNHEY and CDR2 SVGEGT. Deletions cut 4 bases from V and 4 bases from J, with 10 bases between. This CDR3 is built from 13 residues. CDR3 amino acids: CASSFRRGTEAFF. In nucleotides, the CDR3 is TGTGCCAGCAGTTTCCGACGGGGCACTGAAGCTTTCTTT.

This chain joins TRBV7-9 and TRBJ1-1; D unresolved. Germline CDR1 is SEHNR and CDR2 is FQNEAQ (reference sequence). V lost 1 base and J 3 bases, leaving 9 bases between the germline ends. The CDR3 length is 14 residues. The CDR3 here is CASSLGETYTEAFF. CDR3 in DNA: TGTGCCAGCAGCTTAGGGGAAACTTACACTGAAGCTTTCTTT.

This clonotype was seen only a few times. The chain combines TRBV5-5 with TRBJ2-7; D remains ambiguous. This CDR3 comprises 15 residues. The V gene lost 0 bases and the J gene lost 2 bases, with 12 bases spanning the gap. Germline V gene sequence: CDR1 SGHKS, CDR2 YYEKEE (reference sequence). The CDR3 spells CASSLAPTVTYEQYV. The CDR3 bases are TGTGCCAGCAGCTTGGCCCCGACTGTTACCTACGAGCAGTACGTC.

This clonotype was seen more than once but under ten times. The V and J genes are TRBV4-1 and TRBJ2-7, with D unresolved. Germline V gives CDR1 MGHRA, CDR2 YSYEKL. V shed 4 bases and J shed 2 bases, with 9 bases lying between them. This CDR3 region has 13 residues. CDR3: CASSRDPTYEQYV. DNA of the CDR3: TGCGCCAGCAGCCGAGACCCGACCTACGAGCAGTACGTC.

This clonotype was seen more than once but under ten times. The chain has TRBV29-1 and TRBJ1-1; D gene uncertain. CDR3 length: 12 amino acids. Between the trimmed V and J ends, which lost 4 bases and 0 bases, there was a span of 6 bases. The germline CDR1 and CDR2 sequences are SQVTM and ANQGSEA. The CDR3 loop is CSVGVMNTEAFF. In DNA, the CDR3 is TGCAGCGTTGGTGTCATGAACACTGAAGCTTTCTTT. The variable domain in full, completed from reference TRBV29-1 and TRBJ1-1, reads SAVISQKPSRDICQRGTSLTIQCQVDSQVTMMFWYRQQPGQSLTLIATANQGSEATYESGFVIDKFPISRPNLTFSTLTVSNMSPEDSSIYLCSVGVMNTEAFFGQGTRLTVV.

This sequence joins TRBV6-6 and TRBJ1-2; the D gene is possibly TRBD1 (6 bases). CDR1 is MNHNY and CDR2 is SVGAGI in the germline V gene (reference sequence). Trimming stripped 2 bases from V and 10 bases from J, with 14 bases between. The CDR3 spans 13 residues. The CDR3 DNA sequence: TGTGCCAGCAGTTACGGGGGCAGGGGACACTACACCTTC. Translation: CASSYGGRGHYTF.

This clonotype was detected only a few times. CDR3 sequence (DNA): TGTGCCAGCAGCTTAGACCCGGGACTAGCGGGGGTGGATGAGCAGTTCTTC. Its protein product is CASSLDPGLAGVDEQFF. The chain uses TRBV7-2 and TRBJ2-1, with TRBD2 matching 14 bases. The trim removed 1 base at V and 8 bases at J, leaving 7 bases unmatched. The CDR3 consists of 17 residues. The germline CDR1 and CDR2 sequences are SGHTA and FQGNSA. The variable domain in full, completed from reference TRBV7-2 and TRBJ2-1, reads GAGVSQSPSNKVTEKGKDVELRCDPISGHTALYWYRQSLGQGLEFLIYFQGNSAPDKSGLPSDRFSAERTGGSVSTLTIQRTQQEDSAVYLCASSLDPGLAGVDEQFFGPGTRLTVL.

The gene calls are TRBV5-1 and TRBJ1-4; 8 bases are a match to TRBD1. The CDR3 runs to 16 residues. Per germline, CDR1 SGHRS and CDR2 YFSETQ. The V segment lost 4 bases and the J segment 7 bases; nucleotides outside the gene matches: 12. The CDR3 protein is CASSQKDGQGFEKLFF. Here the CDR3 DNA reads TGCGCCAGCAGCCAGAAAGACGGACAGGGTTTTGAAAAACTGTTTTTT.

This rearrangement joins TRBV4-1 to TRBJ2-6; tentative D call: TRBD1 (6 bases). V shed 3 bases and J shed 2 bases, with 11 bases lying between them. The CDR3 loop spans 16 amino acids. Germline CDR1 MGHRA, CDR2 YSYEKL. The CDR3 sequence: CASSQKQGTGANVLTF. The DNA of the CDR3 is TGCGCCAGCAGCCAGAAACAGGGAACTGGGGCCAACGTCCTGACTTTC.

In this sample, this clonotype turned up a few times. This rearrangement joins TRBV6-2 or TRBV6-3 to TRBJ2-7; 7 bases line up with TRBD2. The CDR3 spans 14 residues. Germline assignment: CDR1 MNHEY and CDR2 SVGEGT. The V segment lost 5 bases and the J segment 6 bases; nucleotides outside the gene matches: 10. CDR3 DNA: TGTGCCAGCAGTCCGGGGACTAACTACGGCGAGCAGTACGTC. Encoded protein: CASSPGTNYGEQYV.

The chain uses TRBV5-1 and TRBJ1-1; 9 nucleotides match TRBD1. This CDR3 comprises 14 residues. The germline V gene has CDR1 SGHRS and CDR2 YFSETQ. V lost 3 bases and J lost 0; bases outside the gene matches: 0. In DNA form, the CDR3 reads TGCGCCAGCAGCTGGGACAGGGTGAACACTGAAGCTTTCTTT. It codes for CASSWDRVNTEAFF. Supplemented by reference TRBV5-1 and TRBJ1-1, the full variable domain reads KAGVTQTPRYLIKTRGQQVTLSCSPISGHRSVSWYQQTPGQGLQFLFEYFSETQRNKGNFPGRFSGRQFSNSRSEMNVSTLELGDSALYLCASSWDRVNTEAFFGQGTRLTVV.

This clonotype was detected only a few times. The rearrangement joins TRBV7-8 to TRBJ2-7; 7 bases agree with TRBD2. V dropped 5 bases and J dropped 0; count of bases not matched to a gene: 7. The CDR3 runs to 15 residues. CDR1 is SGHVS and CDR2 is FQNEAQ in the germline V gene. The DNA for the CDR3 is TGTGCCAGCAGCCCCCCCCTAGCGGACTCCTACGAGCAGTACTTC. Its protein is CASSPPLADSYEQYF.

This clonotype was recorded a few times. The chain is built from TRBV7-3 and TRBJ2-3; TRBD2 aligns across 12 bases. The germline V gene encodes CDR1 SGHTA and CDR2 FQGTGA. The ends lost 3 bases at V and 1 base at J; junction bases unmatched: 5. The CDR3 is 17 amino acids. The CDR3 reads CASSLGPSGGGTDTQYF. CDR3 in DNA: TGTGCCAGCAGCTTGGGTCCTAGCGGGGGGGGCACAGATACGCAGTATTTT.

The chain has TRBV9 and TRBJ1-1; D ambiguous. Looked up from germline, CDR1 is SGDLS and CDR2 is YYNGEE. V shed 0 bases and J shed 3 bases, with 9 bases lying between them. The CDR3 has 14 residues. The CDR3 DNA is TGTGCCAGCAGCGTAGAGGTAGAGTACACTGAAGCTTTCTTT. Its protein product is CASSVEVEYTEAFF. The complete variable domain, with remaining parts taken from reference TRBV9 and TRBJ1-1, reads DSGVTQTPKHLITATGQRVTLRCSPRSGDLSVYWYQQSLDQGLQFLIQYYNGEERAKGNILERFSAQQFPDLHSELNLSSLELGDSALYFCASSVEVEYTEAFFGQGTRLTVV.

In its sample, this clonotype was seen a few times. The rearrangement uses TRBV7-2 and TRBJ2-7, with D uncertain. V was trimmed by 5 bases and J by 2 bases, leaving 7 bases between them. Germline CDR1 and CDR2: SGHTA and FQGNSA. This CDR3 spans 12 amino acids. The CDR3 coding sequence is TGTGCCAGCAGCCCCTCCCCCTACGAGCAGTACTTC. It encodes CASSPSPYEQYF.

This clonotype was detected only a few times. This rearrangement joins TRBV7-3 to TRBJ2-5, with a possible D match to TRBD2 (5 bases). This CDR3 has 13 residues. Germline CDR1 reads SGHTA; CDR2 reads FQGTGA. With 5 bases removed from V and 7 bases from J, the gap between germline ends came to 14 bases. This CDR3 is CASSTIPGRTQYF. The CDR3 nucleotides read TGTGCCAGCAGCACCATCCCGGGGAGGACCCAGTACTTC.

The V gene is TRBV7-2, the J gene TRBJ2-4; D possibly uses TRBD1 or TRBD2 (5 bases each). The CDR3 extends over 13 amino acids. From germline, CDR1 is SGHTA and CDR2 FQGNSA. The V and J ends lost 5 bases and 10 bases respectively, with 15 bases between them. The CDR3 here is CASSHPGPGIQYF. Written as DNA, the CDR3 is TGTGCCAGCAGCCACCCGGGACCAGGTATTCAGTACTTC.

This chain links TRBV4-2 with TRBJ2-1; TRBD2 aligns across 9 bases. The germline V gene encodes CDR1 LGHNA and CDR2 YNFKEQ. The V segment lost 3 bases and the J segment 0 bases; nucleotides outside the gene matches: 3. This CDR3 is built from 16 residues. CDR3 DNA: TGTGCCAGCAGCCAGCTAGCGGGAATCTCCTACAATGAGCAGTTCTTC. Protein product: CASSQLAGISYNEQFF.

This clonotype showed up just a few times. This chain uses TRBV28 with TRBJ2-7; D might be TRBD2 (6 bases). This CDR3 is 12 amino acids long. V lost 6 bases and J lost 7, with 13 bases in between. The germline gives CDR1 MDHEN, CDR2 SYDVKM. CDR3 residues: CASRVPGGEQYV. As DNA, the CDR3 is TGTGCCAGCAGGGTACCCGGAGGGGAGCAGTACGTC.

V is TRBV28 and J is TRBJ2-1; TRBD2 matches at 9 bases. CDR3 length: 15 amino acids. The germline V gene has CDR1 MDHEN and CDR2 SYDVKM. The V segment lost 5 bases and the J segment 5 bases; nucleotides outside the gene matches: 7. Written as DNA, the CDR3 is TGTGCCAGCAGTATAGCGGGGGCCTTAAACAATGAGCAGTTCTTC. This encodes CASSIAGALNNEQFF.

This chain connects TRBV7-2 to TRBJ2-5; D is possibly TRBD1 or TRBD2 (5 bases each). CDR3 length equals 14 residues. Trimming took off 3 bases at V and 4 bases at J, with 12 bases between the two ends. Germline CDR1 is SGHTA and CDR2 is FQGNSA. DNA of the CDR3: TGTGCCAGCAGCTTTCAGGGTGGGACAGAGACCCAGTACTTC. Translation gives CASSFQGGTETQYF. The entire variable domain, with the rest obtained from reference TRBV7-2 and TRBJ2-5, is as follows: GAGVSQSPSNKVTEKGKDVELRCDPISGHTALYWYRQSLGQGLEFLIYFQGNSAPDKSGLPSDRFSAERTGGSVSTLTIQRTQQEDSAVYLCASSFQGGTETQYFGPGTRLLVL.

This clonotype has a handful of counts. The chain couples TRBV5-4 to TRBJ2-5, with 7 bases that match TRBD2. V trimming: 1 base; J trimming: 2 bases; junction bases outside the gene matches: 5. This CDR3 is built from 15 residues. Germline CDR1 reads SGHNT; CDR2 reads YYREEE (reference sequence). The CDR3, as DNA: TGTGCCAGCAGCTTGTGGGGGGGGTTTCAAGAGACCCAGTACTTC. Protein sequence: CASSLWGGFQETQYF. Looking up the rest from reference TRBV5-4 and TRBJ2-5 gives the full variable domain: ETGVTQSPTHLIKTRGQQVTLRCSSQSGHNTVSWYQQALGQGPQFIFQYYREEENGRGNFPPRFSGLQFPNYSSELNVNALELDDSALYLCASSLWGGFQETQYFGPGTRLLVL.